The present TCR beta chain was sequenced within a study of radiation and T cells in renal cell carcinoma (dated by TCRdb to the early 2020s). Looking at the study overall: The samples were obtained from a clinical trial, where primary renal cell carcinomas were treated with 15 Gy stereotactic body radiation therapy and then removed by nephrectomy 4 weeks afterward. A total of roughly 53 samples underwent TCR beta sequencing, made up of some 26 tumors and around 27 peripheral blood samples. In the roughly 49 samples combined, 4 million to 5 million unique CDR3 nucleotide sequences were found, encoding 2 million to 3 million unique CDR3 amino acid sequences. General conclusions and limits of the study: No pretreatment tumor biopsies were available, so the baseline intratumoral presence of clonotypes could not be determined. An increase in top tumor clonotypes in blood was observed from baseline to 2 weeks post-radiation, followed by contraction by 4 weeks, which was taken to suggest transient expansion of tumor-resident clones. Tracking of blood repertoire dynamics stopped at around 4 weeks after treatment, with no follow-up past that point. The single-armed trial design could not address effects of radiation dose or scheduling on the TCR repertoire.

Following the manufacturer's recommendations, the immunoSEQ kit was used to generate TCR beta libraries from genomic DNA. For library preparation, a first multiplex PCR was performed with proprietary primers, followed by a second PCR in which unique barcodes were added, and bead cleanups were performed after each round. Each sample batch included a kit-provided positive control reaction and a negative control reaction. The final libraries were assessed on an Agilent 4200 TapeStation D1000 ScreenTape, pooled by volume, and quantified by qPCR. An Illumina NextSeq500 fitted with a MidOutput 150-cycle cartridge performed the sequencing, running 156 Read1 cycles and 15 Index1 cycles with the kit's custom primers. The pooled library was loaded at approximately 1 pM with an approximately 20% PhiX control spike-in. Per the source publication's procedure: The vendor-processed data were analyzed in R, and a clonotype was defined as all T cells that share the same CDR3 nucleotide sequence. In the clone abundance analyses, frequencies in each sample were normalized to that sample's 10,000 most abundant clones. Public T cell clones, averaging fewer than five per sample, were removed before analysis. Tumor-enriched and baseline blood-enriched clonotypes were defined by at least a 32-fold difference in abundance between compartments. A beta-binomial differential abundance model was used to identify clonotypes that expanded or contracted between blood time points. Similarity between tumor and blood repertoires was quantified using the Baroni-Urbani and Buser coefficient, and groups were compared with two-tailed Wilcoxon tests in R. The clones in this table, taken by TCRdb from immuneACCESS, are in-frame only. Not every clone is retained; where verified, under half of the shortfall comes from an unresolved V gene, and the cause of the rest is unknown. V, J and clone size derive from that table, while D and trimming were established from the DNA sequence. Present in this sample are 150,000 or so clones, about 88% of which were seen just once. The ten largest clones represent around 12% of the sample.

This clone was observed a few times. Its recognized antigen is unknown. Base qualities are missing; no much larger clone stands one base away. Cut back by 0 bases and 2 bases, the V and J ends lie 10 bases apart. The cysteine opens and the phenylalanine closes a CDR3 of 15 amino acids. CDR3 DNA is the only sequence kept; it has 45 bases, read in frame from the first base. CDR1 is given as SGHTA and CDR2 as FQGNSA, both from the germline V gene. The time point label here, explained by the study, means: baseline pretreatment blood. The treatment or condition label, read with the paper, signifies: 15 Gy SBRT to primary tumor, nephrectomy 4 weeks later. To follow tumor-enriched clonotypes, peripheral blood was collected serially from radiation-treated patients at baseline and again at 2 weeks and 4 weeks after SBRT. Every patient had renal cell carcinoma of clear cell pathology. Genomic DNA for TCR sequencing was prepared using the QIAamp DNA Blood Mini Kit (Qiagen). The analyses included only samples that passed all quality control checks.

This receptor chain uses TRBV7-2 and TRBJ1-2; a tentative D call is TRBD1 (5 bases match). This TCR was recovered from a woman between 50 and 59 years old with renal cell carcinoma. The specimen comprised blood, sampled from a patient whose treatment included radiotherapy and nephrectomy. The DNA sequence is TGTGCCAGCAGCTTAGCCCCGACAGAAAACTATGGCTACACCTTC. This gives the protein CASSLAPTENYGYTF.